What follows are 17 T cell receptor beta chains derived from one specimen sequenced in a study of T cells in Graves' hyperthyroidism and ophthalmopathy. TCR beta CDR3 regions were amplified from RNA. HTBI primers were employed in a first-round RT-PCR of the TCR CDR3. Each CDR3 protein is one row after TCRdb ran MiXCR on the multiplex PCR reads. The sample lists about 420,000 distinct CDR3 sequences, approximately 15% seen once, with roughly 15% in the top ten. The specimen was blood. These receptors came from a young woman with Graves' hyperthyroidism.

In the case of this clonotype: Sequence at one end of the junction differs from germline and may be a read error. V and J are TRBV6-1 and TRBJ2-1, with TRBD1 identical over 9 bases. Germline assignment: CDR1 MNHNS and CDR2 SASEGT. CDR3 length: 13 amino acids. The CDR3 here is CASSVTGGGEQFF. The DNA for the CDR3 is TGCGCCAGCAGCGTAACAGGGGGCGGTGAGCAGTTCTTC.

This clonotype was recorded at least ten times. In DNA, the CDR3 is TGCAGTGCTAGAGCACCTGCCGGGAGGGGGAACGGCTACACCTTC. Translated, it gives CSARAPAGRGNGYTF. J is TRBJ1-2 and V is TRBV20-1, with D possibly being TRBD1 (6 bases). Trimming pared 1 base from V and 8 bases from J, leaving 20 bases between. Germline V gene lookup returns CDR1 DFQATT and CDR2 SNEGSKA (reference sequence). This CDR3 has 15 amino acids.

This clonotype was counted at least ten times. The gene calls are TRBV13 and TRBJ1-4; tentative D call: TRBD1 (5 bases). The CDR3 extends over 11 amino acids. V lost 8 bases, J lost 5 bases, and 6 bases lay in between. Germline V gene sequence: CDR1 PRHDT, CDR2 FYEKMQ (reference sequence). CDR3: CASGGNEKLFF. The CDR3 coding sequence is TGTGCCAGCGGGGGAAATGAAAAACTGTTTTTT.

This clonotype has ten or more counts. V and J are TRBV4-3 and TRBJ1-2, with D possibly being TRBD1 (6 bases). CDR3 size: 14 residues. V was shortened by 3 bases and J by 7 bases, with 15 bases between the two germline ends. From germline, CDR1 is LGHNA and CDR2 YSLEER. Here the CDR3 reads CASSQDRDIGGYTF. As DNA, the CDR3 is TGCGCCAGCAGCCAGGACCGGGACATAGGTGGCTACACCTTC.

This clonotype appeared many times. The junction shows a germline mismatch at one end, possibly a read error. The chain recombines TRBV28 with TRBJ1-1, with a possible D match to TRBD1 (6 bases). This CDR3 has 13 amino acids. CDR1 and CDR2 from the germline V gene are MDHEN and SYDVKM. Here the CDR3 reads CTSSTGRFTEAFF. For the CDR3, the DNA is TGTACCAGCAGTACAGGGAGATTCACTGAAGCTTTCTTT.

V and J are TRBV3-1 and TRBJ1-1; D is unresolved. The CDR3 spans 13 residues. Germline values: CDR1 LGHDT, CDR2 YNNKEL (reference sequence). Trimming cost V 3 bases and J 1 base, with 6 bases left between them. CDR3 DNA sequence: TGTGCCAGCAGCCAGTACGGGAACACTGAAGCTTTCTTT. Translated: CASSQYGNTEAFF.

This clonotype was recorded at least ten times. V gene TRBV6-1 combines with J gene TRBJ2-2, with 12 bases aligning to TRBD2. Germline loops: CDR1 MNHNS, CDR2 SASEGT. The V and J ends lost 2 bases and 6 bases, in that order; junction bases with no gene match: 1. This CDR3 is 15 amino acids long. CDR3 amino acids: CASSELAGGPGELFF. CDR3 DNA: TGTGCCAGCAGTGAACTAGCGGGGGGGCCCGGGGAGCTGTTTTTT.

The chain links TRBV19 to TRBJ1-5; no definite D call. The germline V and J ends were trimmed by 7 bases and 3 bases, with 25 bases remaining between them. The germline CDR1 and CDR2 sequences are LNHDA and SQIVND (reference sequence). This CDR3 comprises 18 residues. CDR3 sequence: CASTLEVGVTGINQPQHF. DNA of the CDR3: TGTGCCAGTACTCTAGAGGTAGGTGTCACCGGGATCAATCAGCCCCAGCATTTT. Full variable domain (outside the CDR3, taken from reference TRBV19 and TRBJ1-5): DGGITQSPKYLFRKEGQNVTLSCEQNLNHDAMYWYRQDPGQGLRLIYYSQIVNDFQKGDIAEGYSVSREKKESFPLTVTSAQKNPTAFYLCASTLEVGVTGINQPQHFGDGTRLSIL.

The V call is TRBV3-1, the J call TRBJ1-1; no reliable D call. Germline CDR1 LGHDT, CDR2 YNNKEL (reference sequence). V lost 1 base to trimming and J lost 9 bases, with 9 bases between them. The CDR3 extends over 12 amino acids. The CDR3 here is CASSQVIGQAFF. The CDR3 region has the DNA TGTGCCAGCAGCCAAGTTATCGGTCAAGCTTTCTTT.

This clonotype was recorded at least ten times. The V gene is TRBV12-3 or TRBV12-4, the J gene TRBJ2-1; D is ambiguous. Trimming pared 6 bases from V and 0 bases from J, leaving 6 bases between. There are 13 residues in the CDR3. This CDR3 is CASSPSSYNEQFF. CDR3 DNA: TGTGCCAGCAGCCCCAGCTCCTACAATGAGCAGTTCTTC.

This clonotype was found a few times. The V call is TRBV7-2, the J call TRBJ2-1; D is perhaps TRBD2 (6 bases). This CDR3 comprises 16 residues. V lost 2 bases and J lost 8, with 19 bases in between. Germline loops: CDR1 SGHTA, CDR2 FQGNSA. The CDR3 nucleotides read TGTGCCAGCAGCTTACGGACTACCGTGTTTACAGATGAGCAGTTCTTC. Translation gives CASSLRTTVFTDEQFF.

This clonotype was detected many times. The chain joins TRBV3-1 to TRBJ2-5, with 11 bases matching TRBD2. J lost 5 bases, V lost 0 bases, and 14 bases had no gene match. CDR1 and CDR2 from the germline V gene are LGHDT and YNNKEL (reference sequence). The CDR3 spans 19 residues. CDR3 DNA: TGTGCCAGCAGCCAAGATCCCCTAGCGGGAGGATCAAGGGGGGAGACCCAGTACTTC. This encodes CASSQDPLAGGSRGETQYF.

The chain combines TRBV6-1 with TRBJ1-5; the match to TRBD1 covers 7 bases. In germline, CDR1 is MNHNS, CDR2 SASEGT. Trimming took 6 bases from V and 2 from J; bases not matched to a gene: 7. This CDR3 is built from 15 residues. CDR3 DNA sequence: TGTGCCAGCAGAACCGGGACAGCTGGCAATCAGCCCCAGCATTTT. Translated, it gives CASRTGTAGNQPQHF.

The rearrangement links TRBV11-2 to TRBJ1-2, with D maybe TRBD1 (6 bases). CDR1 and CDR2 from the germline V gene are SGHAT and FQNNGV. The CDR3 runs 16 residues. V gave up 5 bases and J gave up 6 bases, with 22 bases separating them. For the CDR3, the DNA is TGTGCCAGCAGCCCTCGGCTAGCGGGGGCCAGCCATGGCTACACCTTC. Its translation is CASSPRLAGASHGYTF.

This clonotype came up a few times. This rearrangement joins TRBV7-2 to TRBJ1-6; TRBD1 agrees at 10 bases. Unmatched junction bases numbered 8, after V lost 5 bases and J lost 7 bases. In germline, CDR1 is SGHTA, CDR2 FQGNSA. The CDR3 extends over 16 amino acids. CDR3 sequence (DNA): TGTGCCAGCAGCCGGACAGGGGGTGGCTCGAATTCACCCCTCCACTTT. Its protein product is CASSRTGGGSNSPLHF.

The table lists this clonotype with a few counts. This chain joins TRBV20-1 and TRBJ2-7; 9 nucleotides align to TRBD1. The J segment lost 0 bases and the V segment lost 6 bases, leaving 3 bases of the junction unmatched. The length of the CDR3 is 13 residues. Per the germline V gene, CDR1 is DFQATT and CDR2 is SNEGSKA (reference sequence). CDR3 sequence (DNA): TGCAGTGCCGGACAGGGGCTCTCCTACGAGCAGTACTTC. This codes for CSAGQGLSYEQYF.

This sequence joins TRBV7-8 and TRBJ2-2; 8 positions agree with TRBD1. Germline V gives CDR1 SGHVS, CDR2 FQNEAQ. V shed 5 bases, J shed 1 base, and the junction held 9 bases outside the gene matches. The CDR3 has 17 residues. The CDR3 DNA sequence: TGTGCCAGCAGCCTTTGGACGGACAGGGTGAACACCGGGGAGCTGTTTTTT. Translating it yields CASSLWTDRVNTGELFF.